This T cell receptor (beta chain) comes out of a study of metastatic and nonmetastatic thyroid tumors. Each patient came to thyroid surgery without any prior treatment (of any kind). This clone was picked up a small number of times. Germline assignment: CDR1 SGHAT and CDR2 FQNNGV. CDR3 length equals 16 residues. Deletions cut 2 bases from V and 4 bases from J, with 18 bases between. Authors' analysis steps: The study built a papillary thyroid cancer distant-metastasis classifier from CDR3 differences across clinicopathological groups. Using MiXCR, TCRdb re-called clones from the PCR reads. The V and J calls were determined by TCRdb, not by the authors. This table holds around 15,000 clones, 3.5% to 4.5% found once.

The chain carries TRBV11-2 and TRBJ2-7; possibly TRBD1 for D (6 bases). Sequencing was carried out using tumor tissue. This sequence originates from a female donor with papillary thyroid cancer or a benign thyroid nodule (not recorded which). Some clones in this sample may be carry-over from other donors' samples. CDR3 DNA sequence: TGTGCCAGCAGCTTACGTGGCACAGGGAACTGGTACGAGCAGTACTTC. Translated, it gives CASSLRGTGNWYEQYF.